This T cell receptor (beta chain) was sequenced in a study of regulatory T cells in long-lasting Graves disease. The sample holds a few counts of this clonotype. The CDR3 is 16 amino acids. J gave up 5 bases and V 0 bases, and 8 bases lay outside the gene matches. Germline V gene lookup returns CDR1 PRHDT and CDR2 FYEKMQ (reference sequence). Library construction for TCR beta used iRepertoire HTBI primers and Arm-PCR of CDR3 regions. MiXCR, run by TCRdb on the multiplex PCR reads, gives a single entry per CDR3 protein. The data contain about 660,000 distinct CDR3 sequences, around 32% of them seen just once; the ten biggest clones take up 35% to 55%. Time point denoted: persistent/refractory GD, antithyroid drugs over 5 years with positive TRAb. Isolated PBMC RNA provided the starting material for the TCR library.

The rearrangement joins TRBV13 to TRBJ1-2; 8 bases fit TRBD1. The sample consisted of peripheral blood mononuclear cells (PBMCs), taken when the disease was refractory, from a patient treated with antithyroid drugs. This TCR was sampled from a female donor with Graves disease. As DNA, the CDR3 is TGTGCCAGCAGCTTAGGCCGGGGACAGGATTATTATGGCTACACCTTC. Translated, it gives CASSLGRGQDYYGYTF.